This T cell receptor (beta chain) emerged from a study of blood T cell repertoires in COVID-19. Whole-study context: PBMCs, B-cell-depleted T cells, or T cells provided the cDNA or gDNA that made up the material.

Authors' data handling: Counts of nucleated cells, estimated from reference gene primer amplification, were obtained. The protocol was immunoSEQ multiplex PCR, while the TCRdb copy is restricted to in-frame clones and leaves out a portion. That table is the source of V, J and clone size, and D and trimming were worked out from the DNA. The table lists around 170,000 clones, more than 70% of them singletons. V was cut by 1 base and J by 6 bases, with 10 bases left in between. The germline V gene encodes CDR1 LGHDT and CDR2 YNNKEL (reference sequence). This CDR3 comprises 14 residues. The chain combines TRBV3-1 (or the pseudogene TRBV3-2) with TRBJ1-5; D perhaps matches TRBD1 (6 bases). The clonotype comes from a woman in her twenties or thirties with acute or convalescent COVID-19. The sample consisted of peripheral blood. This CDR3 reads CASSQVGGSQPQHF. The CDR3 region has the DNA TGTGCCAGCAGCCAAGTAGGGGGTAGTCAGCCCCAGCATTTT.